These 3 T cell receptor beta chains came from one sample sequenced in a study of shared clonotypes between healthy human individuals. Clones were read by immunoSEQ multiplex PCR, and TCRdb kept only the in-frame ones, dropping some. The sample lists some 2,000,000 clones; nearly 97% were seen once. Sequenced sample: naive CD4+ T cells sorted from blood. As to subset: CD45RA+ positively selected. The source of these receptors is a man aged 18 to 35 in good health.

V is TRBV10-1 and J is TRBJ2-2; the D gene could be TRBD1 or TRBD2 (6 bases each). V was pared by 2 bases and J by 0 bases, with 10 bases between. CDR3 length: 16 amino acids. The V gene's germline CDR1 is WNHNN and CDR2 SYGVQD (reference sequence). In DNA, the CDR3 is TGCGCCAGCAGTGAGGGGGGGCTTGCGAACACCGGGGAGCTGTTTTTT. Encoded protein: CASSEGGLANTGELFF.

The chain recombines TRBV13 with TRBJ2-1; D remains unclear. The V and J ends lost 2 bases and 7 bases respectively, with 6 bases between them. CDR1 and CDR2 (germline): PRHDT, FYEKMQ (reference sequence). The CDR3 sequence is 12 residues long. This CDR3 reads CASSLSQNEQFF. CDR3 coding DNA: TGTGCCAGCAGCTTATCCCAAAATGAGCAGTTCTTC.

This chain's CDR3 is CASSPRVGGQGAKGYTF. The CDR3 DNA follows: TGTGCCAGCTCACCCCGAGTGGGCGGACAGGGGGCGAAGGGCTACACCTTC. This sequence joins TRBV18 and TRBJ1-2; 11 nucleotides align to TRBD1. V shed 3 bases and J 8 bases; nucleotides not matched to a gene: 14. The CDR3 spans 17 residues. Germline V gene data show CDR1 as KGHSH and CDR2 as LQKENI.